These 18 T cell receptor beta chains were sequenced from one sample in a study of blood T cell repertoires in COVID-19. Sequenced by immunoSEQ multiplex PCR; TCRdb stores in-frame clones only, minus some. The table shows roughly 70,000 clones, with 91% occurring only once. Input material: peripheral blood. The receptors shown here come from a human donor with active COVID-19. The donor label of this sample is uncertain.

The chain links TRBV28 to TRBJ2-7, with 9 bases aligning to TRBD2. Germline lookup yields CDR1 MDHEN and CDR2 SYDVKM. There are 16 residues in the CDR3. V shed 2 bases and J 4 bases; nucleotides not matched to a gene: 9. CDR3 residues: CASSLISGRLKYEQYF. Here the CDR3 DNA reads TGTGCCAGCAGTTTAATAAGCGGGAGGCTAAAGTACGAGCAGTACTTC. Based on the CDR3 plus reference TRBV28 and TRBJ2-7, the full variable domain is DVKVTQSSRYLVKRTGEKVFLECVQDMDHENMFWYRQDPGLGLRLIYFSYDVKMKEKGDIPEGYSVSREKKERFSLILESASTNQTSMYLCASSLISGRLKYEQYFGPGTRLTVT.

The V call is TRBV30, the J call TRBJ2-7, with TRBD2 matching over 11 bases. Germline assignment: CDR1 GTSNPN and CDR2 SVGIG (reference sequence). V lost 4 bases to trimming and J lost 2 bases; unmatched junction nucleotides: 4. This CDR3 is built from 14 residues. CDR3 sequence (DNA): TGTGCCTGGACTAGCGGGAGGTATCCCTACGAGCAGTACTTC. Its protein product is CAWTSGRYPYEQYF.

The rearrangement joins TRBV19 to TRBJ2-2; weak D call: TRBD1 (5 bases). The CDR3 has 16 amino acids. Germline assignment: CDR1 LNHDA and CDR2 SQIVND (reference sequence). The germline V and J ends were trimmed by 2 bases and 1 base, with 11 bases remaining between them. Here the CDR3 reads CASSIRGQGNTGELFF. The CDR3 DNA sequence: TGTGCCAGTAGTATACGTGGCCAGGGGAACACCGGGGAGCTGTTTTTT. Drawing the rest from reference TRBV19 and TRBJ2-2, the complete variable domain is DGGITQSPKYLFRKEGQNVTLSCEQNLNHDAMYWYRQDPGQGLRLIYYSQIVNDFQKGDIAEGYSVSREKKESFPLTVTSAQKNPTAFYLCASSIRGQGNTGELFFGEGSRLTVL.

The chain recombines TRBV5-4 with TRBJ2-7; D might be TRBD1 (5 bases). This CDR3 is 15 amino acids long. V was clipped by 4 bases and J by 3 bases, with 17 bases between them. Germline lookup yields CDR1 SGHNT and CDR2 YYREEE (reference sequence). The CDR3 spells CASSSNPGRDYEQYF. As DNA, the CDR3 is TGTGCCAGCAGCAGTAACCCGGGCAGGGACTACGAGCAGTACTTC.

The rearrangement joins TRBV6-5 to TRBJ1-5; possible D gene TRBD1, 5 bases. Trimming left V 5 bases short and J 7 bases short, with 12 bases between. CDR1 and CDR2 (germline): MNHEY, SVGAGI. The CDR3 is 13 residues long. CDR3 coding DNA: TGTGCCAGCAGTCCGGGGGTGGGGCAGCCCCAGCATTTT. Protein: CASSPGVGQPQHF.

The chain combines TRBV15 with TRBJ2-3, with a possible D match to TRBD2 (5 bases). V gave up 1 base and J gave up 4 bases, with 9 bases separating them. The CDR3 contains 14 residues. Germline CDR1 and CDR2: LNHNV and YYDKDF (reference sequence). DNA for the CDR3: TGTGCCACCAGCAGAGCGGGATGGGCAGATACGCAGTATTTT. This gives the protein CATSRAGWADTQYF.

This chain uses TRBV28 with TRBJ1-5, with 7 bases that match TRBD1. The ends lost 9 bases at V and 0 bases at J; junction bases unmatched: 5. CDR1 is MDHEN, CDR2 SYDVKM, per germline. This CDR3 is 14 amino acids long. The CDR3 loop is CASTQGVSNQPQHF. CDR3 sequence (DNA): TGTGCCAGTACCCAGGGGGTTAGCAATCAGCCCCAGCATTTT.

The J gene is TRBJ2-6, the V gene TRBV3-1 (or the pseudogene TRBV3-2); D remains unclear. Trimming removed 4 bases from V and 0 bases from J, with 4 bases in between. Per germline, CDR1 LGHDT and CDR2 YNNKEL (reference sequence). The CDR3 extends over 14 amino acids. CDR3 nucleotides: TGTGCCAGCAGCCCCTTCTCTGGGGCCAACGTCCTGACTTTC. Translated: CASSPFSGANVLTF.

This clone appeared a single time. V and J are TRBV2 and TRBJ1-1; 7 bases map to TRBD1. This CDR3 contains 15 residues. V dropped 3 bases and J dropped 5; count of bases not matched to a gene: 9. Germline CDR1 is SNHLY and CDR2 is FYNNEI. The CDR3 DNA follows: TGTGCCAGCAGTGAGCGGTCAGCAGGGGGGACTGAAGCTTTCTTT. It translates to CASSERSAGGTEAFF.

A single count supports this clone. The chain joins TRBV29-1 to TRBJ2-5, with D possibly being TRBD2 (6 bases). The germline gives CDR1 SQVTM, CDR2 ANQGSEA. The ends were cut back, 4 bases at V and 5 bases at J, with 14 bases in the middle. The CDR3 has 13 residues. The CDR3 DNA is TGCAGCGTTGTAGGGGTGGCGGGGGAGACCCAGTACTTC. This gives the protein CSVVGVAGETQYF.

The CDR3 protein is CASSLSLAYQETQYF. CDR3 bases: TGTGCCAGCAGCCTCAGTTTAGCTTACCAAGAGACCCAGTACTTC. The chain recombines TRBV7-3 with TRBJ2-5, with D unresolved. Germline CDR1 and CDR2: SGHTA and FQGTGA. V lost 5 bases and J 0 bases, leaving 13 bases between the germline ends. The CDR3 spans 15 residues.

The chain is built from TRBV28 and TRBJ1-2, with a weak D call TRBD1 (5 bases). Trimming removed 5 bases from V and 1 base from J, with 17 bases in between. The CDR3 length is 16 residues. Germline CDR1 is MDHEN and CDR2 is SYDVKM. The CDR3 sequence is CASSASSPGFNYGYTF. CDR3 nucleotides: TGTGCCAGCAGTGCCTCCTCTCCAGGGTTTAACTATGGCTACACCTTC.

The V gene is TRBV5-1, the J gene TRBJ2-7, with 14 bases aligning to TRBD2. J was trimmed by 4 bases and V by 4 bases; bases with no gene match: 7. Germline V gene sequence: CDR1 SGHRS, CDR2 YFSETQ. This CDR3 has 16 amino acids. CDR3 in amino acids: CASSPRTSGGPYEQYF. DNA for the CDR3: TGCGCCAGCAGCCCTCGGACTAGCGGGGGGCCTTACGAGCAGTACTTC.

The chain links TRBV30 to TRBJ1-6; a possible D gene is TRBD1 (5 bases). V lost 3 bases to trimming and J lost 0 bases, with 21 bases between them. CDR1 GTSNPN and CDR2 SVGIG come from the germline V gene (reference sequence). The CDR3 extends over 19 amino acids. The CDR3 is CAWRSHSWGVSSYNSPLHF. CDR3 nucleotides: TGTGCCTGGAGAAGCCACTCGTGGGGGGTAAGCTCCTATAATTCACCCCTCCACTTT.

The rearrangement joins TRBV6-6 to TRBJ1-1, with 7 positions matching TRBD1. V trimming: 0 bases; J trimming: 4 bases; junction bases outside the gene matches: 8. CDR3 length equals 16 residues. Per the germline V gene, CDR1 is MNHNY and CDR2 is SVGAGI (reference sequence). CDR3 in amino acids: CASSYSREGAGTEAFF. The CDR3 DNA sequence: TGTGCCAGCAGTTACTCGAGAGAGGGGGCTGGCACTGAAGCTTTCTTT.

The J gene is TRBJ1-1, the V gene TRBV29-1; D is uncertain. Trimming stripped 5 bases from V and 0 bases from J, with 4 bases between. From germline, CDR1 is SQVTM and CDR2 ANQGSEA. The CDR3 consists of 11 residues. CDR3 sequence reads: CSVFMNTEAFF. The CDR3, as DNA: TGCAGCGTTTTTATGAACACTGAAGCTTTCTTT.

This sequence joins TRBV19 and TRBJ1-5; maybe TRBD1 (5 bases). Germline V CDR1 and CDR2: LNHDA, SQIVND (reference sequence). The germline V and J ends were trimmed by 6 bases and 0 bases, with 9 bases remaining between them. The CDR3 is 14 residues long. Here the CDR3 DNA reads TGTGCCAGTAGGCAGGGATATAGCAATCAGCCCCAGCATTTT. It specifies CASRQGYSNQPQHF.

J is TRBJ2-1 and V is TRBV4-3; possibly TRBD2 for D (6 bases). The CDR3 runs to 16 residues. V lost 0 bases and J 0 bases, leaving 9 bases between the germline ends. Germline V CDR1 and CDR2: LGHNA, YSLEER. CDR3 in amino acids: CASSQDHGSSYNEQFF. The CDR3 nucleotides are TGCGCCAGCAGCCAAGATCACGGGAGCTCCTACAATGAGCAGTTCTTC.